These 32 T cell receptor beta chains originate from one sample sequenced in a study of blood T cells in healthy people across ages. PCR was performed a second time for roughly 7 to 11 cycles using a sample-barcoded 5' primer and a J-beta primer mix. One entry per CDR3 protein, called by TCRdb with MiXCR from the 5' RACE reads. The data contain over 700,000 distinct CDR3 sequences, about 55% of them singletons. Sequenced input: blood. Receptors originate from a man older than 75 in good health.

The chain joins TRBV13 to TRBJ2-5; TRBD1 matches 10 bases. TRBJ2-7 matches the DNA end more closely, so the J call is doubtful. The CDR3 loop spans 17 amino acids. Germline CDR1 PRHDT, CDR2 FYEKMQ (reference sequence). As DNA, the CDR3 is TGTGCCAGCAGCTTAGGCGTGGGGACAGGGGTCAGCCACGAGCAGTACTTC. This codes for CASSLGVGTGVSHEQYF.

V and J are TRBV14 and TRBJ2-6; 8 bases map to TRBD1. This CDR3 has 19 residues. Germline V CDR1 and CDR2: SGHDN, FVKESK. The trim removed 4 bases at V and 2 bases at J, leaving 13 bases unmatched. CDR3 coding DNA: TGTGCCAGCAGCCGGACTCGACAGGGGTCTGTCCCTGGGGCCAACGTCCTGACTTTC. Its translation is CASSRTRQGSVPGANVLTF.

The chain carries TRBV18 and TRBJ2-2; D is ambiguous. With 0 bases removed from V and 4 bases from J, the gap between germline ends came to 15 bases. The CDR3 consists of 17 residues. CDR1 is KGHSH and CDR2 is LQKENI in the germline V gene. The CDR3 region is CASSPPTVTVGTGELFF. The CDR3 DNA is TGTGCCAGCTCACCACCCACGGTCACAGTAGGCACCGGGGAGCTGTTTTTT.

This clonotype was found a few times. The chain has TRBV20-1 and TRBJ2-3; TRBD2 aligns across 9 bases. CDR1 DFQATT and CDR2 SNEGSKA come from the germline V gene (reference sequence). This CDR3 is 12 amino acids long. The V segment lost 1 base and the J segment 13 bases; nucleotides outside the gene matches: 6. Here the CDR3 DNA reads TGCAGTGCTAGAGTGGGGAGCGGGAGGAAGTATTTT. Translating it yields CSARVGSGRKYF.

This clonotype has just a few counts. This chain connects TRBV3-1 to TRBJ2-5; D remains ambiguous. V lost 5 bases, J lost 2 bases, and 15 bases lay in between. This CDR3 spans 15 amino acids. Germline V gene data show CDR1 as LGHDT and CDR2 as YNNKEL (reference sequence). The CDR3 region is CASSVARGRQETQYF. The CDR3 DNA reads as TGTGCCAGCAGCGTGGCTCGCGGCAGACAAGAGACCCAGTACTTC.

This clonotype came up a few times. The CDR3, as DNA: TGTGCCAGCAGCTTAGGGACAGGTGGGCGCGAGCAGTACTTC. This encodes CASSLGTGGREQYF. The chain has TRBV7-9 and TRBJ2-4, with TRBD1 identical over 7 bases. The DNA end favors TRBJ2-7, so the J call may be wrong. The CDR3 covers 14 residues. Germline V gives CDR1 SEHNR, CDR2 FQNEAQ (reference sequence).

The rearrangement links TRBV7-3 to TRBJ2-5; 9 nucleotides line up with TRBD1. The CDR3 length is 15 residues. The V and J ends lost 4 bases and 1 base, in that order; junction bases with no gene match: 4. Germline V lookup: CDR1 SGHTA, CDR2 FQGTGA. CDR3 sequence (DNA): TGTGCCAGCAGCTCTTGGGACAGGGCCCAAGAGACCCAGTACTTC. This translates into CASSSWDRAQETQYF.

The chain combines TRBV5-1 with TRBJ1-5, with unresolved D. The CDR3 has 13 residues. Per the germline V gene, CDR1 is SGHRS and CDR2 is YFSETQ. V shed 0 bases and J shed 3 bases, with 4 bases lying between them. The CDR3 coding sequence is TGCGCCAGCAGCTTGGTCCCCAATCAGCCCCAGCATTTT. This gives the protein CASSLVPNQPQHF.

The V and J genes are TRBV10-1 and TRBJ2-4; no firm D call. The J call may be in error: the DNA end matches TRBJ2-5 better. CDR3 length: 15 amino acids. CDR1 and CDR2 from the germline V gene are WNHNN and SYGVQD (reference sequence). In nucleotides, the CDR3 is TGCGCCAGCAGTGAGTCTGGCCGAAAACGGGAGACCCAGTACTTC. Its protein is CASSESGRKRETQYF.

The chain joins TRBV24-1 to TRBJ2-3, with a weak D call TRBD2 (6 bases). The CDR3 consists of 14 residues. Germline V gene lookup returns CDR1 KGHDR and CDR2 SFDVKD. The V gene lost 7 bases and the J gene lost 5 bases, with 15 bases spanning the gap. CDR3 coding DNA: TGTGCCACCAGCCCGGGAGTAGCTGAAGATACGCAGTATTTT. It specifies CATSPGVAEDTQYF.

This clonotype occurred a few times. The rearrangement joins TRBV20-1 to TRBJ2-2; weak D call: TRBD1 (5 bases). This CDR3 is 11 amino acids long. Between the trimmed V and J ends, which lost 6 bases and 10 bases, there was a span of 12 bases. Germline loops: CDR1 DFQATT, CDR2 SNEGSKA (reference sequence). CDR3 loop: CSAQDNPELFF. CDR3 DNA: TGCAGTGCCCAGGACAATCCGGAGCTGTTTTTT.

The rearrangement uses TRBV2 and TRBJ2-1; 9 bases are a match to TRBD2. Germline lookup yields CDR1 SNHLY and CDR2 FYNNEI. The CDR3 loop spans 14 amino acids. V dropped 4 bases and J dropped 6; count of bases not matched to a gene: 4. The CDR3 spells CASSGTSAANEQFF. CDR3 bases: TGTGCCAGCAGTGGGACTAGCGCGGCCAATGAGCAGTTCTTC.

The V and J genes are TRBV3-1 and TRBJ2-7; no clear D gene. CDR1 LGHDT and CDR2 YNNKEL come from the germline V gene (reference sequence). The CDR3 extends over 12 amino acids. V lost 0 bases to trimming and J lost 7 bases, with 7 bases between them. The CDR3 DNA follows: TGTGCCAGCAGCCAAGATCGGGTAGAGCAGTACTTC. Amino acids: CASSQDRVEQYF.

This clonotype was counted between two and nine times. The chain uses TRBV20-1 and TRBJ1-2; D unresolved. V gave up 3 bases and J gave up 8 bases, with 13 bases separating them. The CDR3 length is 12 residues. The germline V gene encodes CDR1 DFQATT and CDR2 SNEGSKA (reference sequence). The CDR3 DNA reads TGCAGTGCTAGTCGGGTGGACGGAGGCTACACCTTC. Its protein product is CSASRVDGGYTF.

The J gene is TRBJ2-7, the V gene TRBV4-2, with D unclear. The CDR3 spans 16 residues. V was pared by 7 bases and J by 2 bases, with 21 bases between. Germline V gives CDR1 LGHNA, CDR2 YNFKEQ. CDR3: CASNRNPDASAYEQYF. CDR3 coding DNA: TGTGCCAGCAACCGAAACCCGGACGCGTCGGCCTACGAGCAGTACTTC.

The V and J genes are TRBV29-1 and TRBJ2-5; tentatively, D is TRBD1 (5 bases). CDR3 size: 12 residues. Trimming took 4 bases from V and 5 from J, leaving 11 bases between them. CDR1 and CDR2 (germline): SQVTM, ANQGSEA. This chain's CDR3 is CSVGPQGETQYF. The CDR3 bases are TGCAGCGTTGGCCCTCAGGGTGAGACCCAGTACTTC.

As for this clonotype: An end of the junction differs from the germline gene, which may be a read error. The V and J genes are TRBV11-2 and TRBJ2-4; D not resolved. The germline gives CDR1 SGHAT, CDR2 FQNNGV. The CDR3 runs 17 residues. The CDR3 loop reads CASSLGSIRVGKNTQYF. The CDR3 bases are TGTGCCAGCAGCTTAGGGTCGATTCGGGTCGGCAAAAACACTCAGTACTTC.

This chain connects TRBV29-1 to TRBJ1-1, with D unresolved. The germline CDR1 and CDR2 sequences are SQVTM and ANQGSEA. The CDR3 extends over 13 amino acids. V shed 4 bases and J shed 0 bases, with 9 bases lying between them. CDR3 loop: CSVVARLNTEAFF. Here the CDR3 DNA reads TGCAGCGTTGTCGCCAGGTTGAACACTGAAGCTTTCTTT.

As regards this clonotype: This may be a read error: a much more frequent sequence differs by one nucleotide. The chain links TRBV20-1 to TRBJ2-3; 9 positions match TRBD2. V dropped 6 bases and J dropped 2; count of bases not matched to a gene: 9. This CDR3 has 15 residues. Germline V gives CDR1 DFQATT, CDR2 SNEGSKA (reference sequence). CDR3 protein: CSAQSRTSATDTQYF. The CDR3 region has the DNA TGCAGTGCCCAATCCCGGACTAGCGCCACAGATACGCAGTATTTT.

This clonotype was observed a handful of times. The V and J genes are TRBV3-1 and TRBJ2-3; 14 positions match TRBD2. The CDR3 has 17 residues. Trimming removed 2 bases from V and 14 bases from J; junction bases left unmatched: 15. The V gene's germline CDR1 is LGHDT and CDR2 YNNKEL (reference sequence). The CDR3 coding sequence is TGTGCCAGCAGCCAAAGACTAGCGGGAGGGACTGACAGATACGCGTATTTT. Encoded protein: CASSQRLAGGTDRYAYF.

This chain connects TRBV6-5 to TRBJ2-4; no definite D call. The DNA end lines up better with TRBJ2-7; the J call may be wrong. The CDR3 has 13 residues. The germline V gene encodes CDR1 MNHEY and CDR2 SVGAGI. CDR3 nucleotides: TGTGCCAGCAGTGGACGGGTCGTCTACGAGCAGTACTTC. Protein product: CASSGRVVYEQYF.

The chain couples TRBV29-1 to TRBJ2-7, with 10 bases fitting TRBD1. Trimming at V came to 8 bases and at J to 5 bases, leaving 6 bases not matched to a gene. The germline V gene has CDR1 SQVTM and CDR2 ANQGSEA. CDR3 length: 12 residues. The chain's CDR3 is CSPWGQGNEQYF. In DNA, the CDR3 is TGCAGCCCCTGGGGACAGGGGAACGAGCAGTACTTC.

The chain uses TRBV20-1 and TRBJ2-7; possibly TRBD2 for D (5 bases). V was clipped by 1 base and J by 0 bases, with 10 bases between them. Germline CDR1 reads DFQATT; CDR2 reads SNEGSKA (reference sequence). The CDR3 is made up of 14 amino acids. CDR3 DNA sequence: TGCAGTGCTAGAGGAACGGGGTTCTCCTACGAGCAGTACTTC. Translation gives CSARGTGFSYEQYF.

CDR3 bases: TGCGCCAGCAGCCTGCAAGCGGGAGAAAACAATGAGCAGTTCTTC. It specifies CASSLQAGENNEQFF. J is TRBJ2-1 and V is TRBV5-1; 8 nucleotides agree with TRBD2. V was clipped by 4 bases and J by 5 bases; unmatched bases: 8. The germline gives CDR1 SGHRS, CDR2 YFSETQ. This CDR3 spans 15 amino acids.

The gene calls are TRBV20-1 and TRBJ2-7, with 7 bases fitting TRBD1. The CDR3 has 16 amino acids. Germline values: CDR1 DFQATT, CDR2 SNEGSKA (reference sequence). J was trimmed by 3 bases and V by 3 bases; bases with no gene match: 14. CDR3 sequence: CSASAEPGQRVYEQYF. The CDR3 DNA sequence: TGCAGTGCTAGCGCGGAACCGGGACAGAGAGTCTACGAGCAGTACTTC.

In its sample, this clonotype was seen a few times. The V call is TRBV7-3, the J call TRBJ1-1, with 9 bases aligning to TRBD1. Looked up from germline, CDR1 is SGHTA and CDR2 is FQGTGA. Germline trimming cut 5 bases from V and 6 bases from J; bases unmatched to any gene: 4. This CDR3 comprises 13 residues. The CDR3 protein is CASSPRQGAEAFF. For the CDR3, the DNA is TGTGCCAGCAGCCCGCGACAGGGGGCTGAAGCTTTCTTT.

The chain links TRBV6-5 to TRBJ1-1; D might be TRBD1 (6 bases). Germline V gives CDR1 MNHEY, CDR2 SVGAGI. The V gene lost 2 bases and the J gene lost 4 bases, with 14 bases spanning the gap. The CDR3 loop spans 15 amino acids. As DNA, the CDR3 is TGTGCCAGCAGTTACAACAACAGGGCGACCACTGAAGCTTTCTTT. It is translated as CASSYNNRATTEAFF.

This clonotype was counted between two and nine times. The V gene is TRBV29-1, the J gene TRBJ2-7; D remains unclear. The V end lost 4 bases, the J end lost 3 bases, and 7 bases lay between the germline ends. The CDR3 is 11 residues long. Germline CDR1 and CDR2: SQVTM and ANQGSEA. CDR3 in amino acids: CSVVLLYEQYF. The CDR3 DNA is TGCAGCGTTGTACTGCTCTACGAGCAGTACTTC.

V is TRBV20-1 and J is TRBJ2-1; no clear D gene. The CDR3 totals 13 residues. The V end was cut by 5 bases, the J end by 5 bases, with 13 bases between. Germline-derived CDR1 and CDR2 are DFQATT and SNEGSKA (reference sequence). CDR3 sequence reads: CSAPPSGDNEQFF. CDR3 in DNA: TGCAGTGCTCCCCCCTCTGGAGACAATGAGCAGTTCTTC.

The chain combines TRBV3-1 with TRBJ1-2, with D perhaps TRBD1 (5 bases). Looked up from germline, CDR1 is LGHDT and CDR2 is YNNKEL (reference sequence). Trimming stripped 2 bases from V and 8 bases from J, with 15 bases between. The CDR3 consists of 14 residues. The CDR3 sequence: CASSQLDTAFGYTF. The CDR3 bases are TGTGCCAGCAGCCAACTGGACACCGCCTTCGGCTACACCTTC.

This clonotype has only one observation. J is TRBJ2-5 and V is TRBV2; 9 bases agree with TRBD2. The CDR3 has 13 amino acids. In germline, CDR1 is SNHLY, CDR2 FYNNEI. V was pared by 6 bases and J by 12 bases, with 11 bases of the junction left unmatched. The CDR3 DNA sequence: TGTGCCAGCAGGCGGGAGGGACAAAAAGTTGAGTACTTC. Its translation is CASRREGQKVEYF. Combining the CDR3 with reference TRBV2 and TRBJ2-5 gives the whole variable domain EPEVTQTPSHQVTQMGQEVILRCVPISNHLYFYWYRQILGQKVEFLVSFYNNEISEKSEIFDDQFSVERPDGSNFTLKIRSTKLEDSAMYFCASRREGQKVEYFGPGTRLLVL.

The chain carries TRBV5-1 and TRBJ1-1; D perhaps matches TRBD1 (6 bases). The CDR3 extends over 15 amino acids. Germline CDR1 and CDR2: SGHRS and YFSETQ. Trimming cost V 2 bases and J 3 bases, with 14 bases left between them. The CDR3 spells CASSFNRKGDTEAFF. The CDR3 DNA sequence: TGCGCCAGCAGCTTCAATAGGAAGGGGGACACTGAAGCTTTCTTT.